This TCR beta chain was identified in a study of siplizumab effects on memory and regulatory T cells. This clone occurred a few times. Its specificity is unknown. TCRdb keeps only in-frame clones here, not all; method: immunoSEQ multiplex PCR. Altogether some 100,000 clones are present, 94% being singletons, with the ten largest covering approximately 0.61%. V was shortened by 5 bases and J by 4 bases, with 14 bases between the two germline ends. The CDR3 extends over 14 amino acids. The germline gives CDR1 MNHEY, CDR2 SVGAGI. General study findings and limits: Naive T cells were seen as more diverse than memory cells and as major alloresponse contributors. Left unconfirmed was the suppressive function of proliferating Tregs from siplizumab cultures. Mappable CD4+ clones that were alloreactive averaged around 70% Treg-derived with siplizumab versus roughly 27% in controls. There were only a minor fraction of alloreactive clones that mapped to unstimulated subsets.

This receptor was taken from a human donor in good health. The chain links TRBV6-5 to TRBJ1-2; D might be TRBD1 (5 bases). The sample was Tregs sorted from blood. CDR3 coding DNA: TGTGCCAGCAGTCGACAGCTCCCTCTCTATGGCTACACCTTC. Translating gives CASSRQLPLYGYTF.